Shown below are 12 T cell receptor beta chains from a single sample sequenced in a study of cytomegalovirus exposure and HLA in healthy donors. PCR primers comprised 60 Vbeta and 13 Jbeta primers. Profiled with immunoSEQ multiplex PCR; TCRdb holds only in-frame clones, not every one. The repertoire consists of 150,000 to 250,000 clones, with around 80% occurring once and the leading ten covering 4% to 4.5%. Material: PBMCs. The receptors were gathered from a woman between 25 and 40 years old in good health and CMV-seropositive.

The chain links TRBV21-1 to TRBJ1-2; the table's D gene call, TRBD1, was not cross checked with the DNA. TRBV21-1 corresponds to a pseudogene. This CDR3 contains 19 residues. The CDR3 spells CASHRVLEQNQGAGYGYTF. CDR3 DNA: TGTGCCAGCCACCGGGTTCTAGAGCAGAATCAGGGGGCAGGTTATGGCTACACCTTC.

The J gene is TRBJ2-2, the V gene TRBV7-6; possible D gene TRBD2, 6 bases. The CDR3 length is 17 residues. The V end lost 4 bases, the J end lost 2 bases, and 17 bases lay between the germline ends. Germline CDR1 SGHVS, CDR2 FNYEAQ. The CDR3 DNA reads TGTGCCAGCAGCTCCCTCTGGGCTAGCGAAAACACCGGGGAGCTGTTTTTT. Translation: CASSSLWASENTGELFF.

The chain has TRBV6-1 and TRBJ2-3, with a tentative D call TRBD2 (6 bases). The CDR3 sequence is 15 residues long. Deletions cut 4 bases from V and 2 bases from J, with 13 bases between. Germline-derived CDR1 and CDR2 are MNHNS and SASEGT. The CDR3 DNA follows: TGTGCCAGCAGTGTTGGGACGGGAGACACAGATACGCAGTATTTT. Its protein product is CASSVGTGDTDTQYF.

CDR3 loop: CASSQDRYGGKEQFF. The CDR3 coding sequence is TGCGCCAGCAGCCAAGATAGGTATGGAGGGAAGGAGCAGTTCTTC. This chain links TRBV4-3 with TRBJ2-1; a weak D match, TRBD2 (6 bases). Per germline, CDR1 LGHNA and CDR2 YSLEER. The V gene lost 0 bases and the J gene lost 10 bases, with 16 bases spanning the gap. This CDR3 comprises 15 residues.

The chain has TRBV5-1 and TRBJ2-7; 7 bases are a match to TRBD1. The ends lost 4 bases at V and 6 bases at J; junction bases unmatched: 10. Germline CDR1 is SGHRS and CDR2 is YFSETQ. The CDR3 totals 14 residues. CDR3 residues: CASSTRTGKSEQYF. The CDR3 DNA reads TGCGCCAGCAGCACTAGGACAGGCAAGTCCGAGCAGTACTTC. Filled out from reference TRBV5-1 and TRBJ2-7, the complete variable domain reads KAGVTQTPRYLIKTRGQQVTLSCSPISGHRSVSWYQQTPGQGLQFLFEYFSETQRNKGNFPGRFSGRQFSNSRSEMNVSTLELGDSALYLCASSTRTGKSEQYFGPGTRLTVT.

V and J are TRBV10-2 and TRBJ2-7; D gene unclear. CDR3 length: 13 amino acids. Per the germline V gene, CDR1 is WSHSY and CDR2 is SAAADI. Trimming took off 2 bases at V and 5 bases at J, with 10 bases between the two ends. CDR3: CASSEGEEHEQYF. The CDR3 nucleotides are TGCGCCAGCAGTGAGGGCGAGGAGCACGAGCAGTACTTC.

This clone came up a few times. The chain carries TRBV5-8 and TRBJ2-7; possibly TRBD1 for D (7 bases). This CDR3 spans 15 amino acids. Looked up from germline, CDR1 is SGHTS and CDR2 is YDEGEE. Trimming pared 0 bases from V and 2 bases from J, leaving 12 bases between. DNA for the CDR3: TGTGCCAGCAGCTTGGGTCAGGGGGGACCCTACGAGCAGTACTTC. This encodes CASSLGQGGPYEQYF.

This clone showed up just a few times. V gene TRBV7-2 combines with J gene TRBJ1-2; 7 nucleotides line up with TRBD1. Trimming cost V 3 bases and J 4 bases; bases outside gene matches: 2. The CDR3 extends over 13 amino acids. The germline V gene encodes CDR1 SGHTA and CDR2 FQGNSA. The CDR3 loop is CASSFSGGYGYTF. CDR3 sequence (DNA): TGTGCCAGCAGCTTTTCAGGGGGCTATGGCTACACCTTC.

V and J are TRBV10-2 and TRBJ1-1; 9 nucleotides align to TRBD1. The CDR3 length is 15 residues. Germline trimming cut 6 bases from V and 1 base from J; bases unmatched to any gene: 6. CDR1 is WSHSY and CDR2 is SAAADI in the germline V gene. CDR3 bases: TGCGCCAGCAGGGAGGACAGGGGACGGAACACTGAAGCTTTCTTT. Protein: CASREDRGRNTEAFF.

This clone appeared once. This chain links TRBV5-1 with TRBJ2-7, with TRBD2 as a possible D gene (6 bases). The CDR3 has 16 amino acids. Germline assignment: CDR1 SGHRS and CDR2 YFSETQ. The V gene lost 4 bases and the J gene lost 6 bases, with 23 bases spanning the gap. CDR3 region: CASSVLARTQQGEQYF. The DNA of the CDR3 is TGCGCCAGCAGCGTCCTAGCGCGAACCCAACAAGGCGAGCAGTACTTC. The full variable domain, completed using reference TRBV5-1 and TRBJ2-7, is KAGVTQTPRYLIKTRGQQVTLSCSPISGHRSVSWYQQTPGQGLQFLFEYFSETQRNKGNFPGRFSGRQFSNSRSEMNVSTLELGDSALYLCASSVLARTQQGEQYFGPGTRLTVT.

This chain links TRBV6-6 with TRBJ2-1, with 7 bases that match TRBD1. V gave up 2 bases and J gave up 6 bases; unmatched junction bases: 7. CDR1 is MNHNY, CDR2 SVGAGI, per germline (reference sequence). The CDR3 totals 15 residues. Written as DNA, the CDR3 is TGTGCCAGCAGTTACAAAGGCGCAGGGGGCAATGAGCAGTTCTTC. The encoded protein is CASSYKGAGGNEQFF.

In its sample, this clone was seen once. The V and J genes are TRBV9 and TRBJ2-5; TRBD2 aligns across 7 bases. This CDR3 spans 14 amino acids. V was pared by 3 bases and J by 7 bases, with 9 bases of the junction left unmatched. CDR1 SGDLS and CDR2 YYNGEE come from the germline V gene. DNA for the CDR3: TGTGCCAGCAGCGCTGGGGGGGTTCTGGGGACCCAGTACTTC. Protein: CASSAGGVLGTQYF.